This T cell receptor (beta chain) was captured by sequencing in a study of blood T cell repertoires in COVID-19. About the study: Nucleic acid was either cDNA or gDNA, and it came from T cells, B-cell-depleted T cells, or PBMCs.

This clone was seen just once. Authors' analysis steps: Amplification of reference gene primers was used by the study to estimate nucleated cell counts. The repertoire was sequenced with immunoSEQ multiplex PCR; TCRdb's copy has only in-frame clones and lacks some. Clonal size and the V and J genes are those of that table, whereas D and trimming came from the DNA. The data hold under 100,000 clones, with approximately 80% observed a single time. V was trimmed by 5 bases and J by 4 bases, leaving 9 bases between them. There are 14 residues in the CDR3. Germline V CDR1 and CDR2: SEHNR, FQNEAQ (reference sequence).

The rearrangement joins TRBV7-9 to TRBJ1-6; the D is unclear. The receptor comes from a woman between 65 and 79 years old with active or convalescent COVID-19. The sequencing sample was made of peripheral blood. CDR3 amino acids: CASSHGDYNSPLHF. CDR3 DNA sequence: TGTGCCAGCAGCCACGGTGATTATAATTCACCCCTCCACTTT.